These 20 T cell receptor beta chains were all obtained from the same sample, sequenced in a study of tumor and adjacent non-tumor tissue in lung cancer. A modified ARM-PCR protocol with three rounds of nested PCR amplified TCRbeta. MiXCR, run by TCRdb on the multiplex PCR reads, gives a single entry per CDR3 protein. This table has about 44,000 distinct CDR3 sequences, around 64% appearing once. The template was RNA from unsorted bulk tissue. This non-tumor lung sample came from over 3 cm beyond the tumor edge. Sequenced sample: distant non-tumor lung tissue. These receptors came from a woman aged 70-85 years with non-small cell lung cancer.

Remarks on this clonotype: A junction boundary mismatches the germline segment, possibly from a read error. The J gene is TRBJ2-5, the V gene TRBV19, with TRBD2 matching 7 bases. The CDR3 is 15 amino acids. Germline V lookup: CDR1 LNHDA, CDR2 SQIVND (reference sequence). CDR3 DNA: TGTGTCAGTAGCATCCACTCTAGCGGACCAGAGACCCAGTACTTC. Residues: CVSSIHSSGPETQYF.

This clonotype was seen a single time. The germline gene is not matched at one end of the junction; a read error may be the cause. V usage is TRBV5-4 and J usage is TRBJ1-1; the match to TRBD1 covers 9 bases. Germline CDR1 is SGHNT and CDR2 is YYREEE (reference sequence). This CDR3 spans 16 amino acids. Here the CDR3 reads CVSSRIPGQGVTEASF. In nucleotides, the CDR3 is TGTGTCAGCAGCCGTATTCCGGGACAGGGAGTTACTGAAGCTTCCTTT.

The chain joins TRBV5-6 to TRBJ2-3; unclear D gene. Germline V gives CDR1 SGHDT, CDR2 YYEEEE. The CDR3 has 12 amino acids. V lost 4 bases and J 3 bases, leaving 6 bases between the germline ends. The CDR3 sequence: CASSIPTDTQYF. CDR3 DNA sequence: TGTGCCAGCAGCATCCCTACAGATACGCAGTATTTT.

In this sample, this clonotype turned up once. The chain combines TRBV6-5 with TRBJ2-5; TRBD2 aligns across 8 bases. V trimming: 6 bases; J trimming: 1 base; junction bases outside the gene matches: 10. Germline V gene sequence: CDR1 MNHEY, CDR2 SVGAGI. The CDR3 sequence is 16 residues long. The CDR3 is CASSQPQRESQETQYF. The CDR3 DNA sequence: TGTGCCAGCAGCCAGCCCCAGCGGGAGAGCCAAGAGACCCAGTACTTC.

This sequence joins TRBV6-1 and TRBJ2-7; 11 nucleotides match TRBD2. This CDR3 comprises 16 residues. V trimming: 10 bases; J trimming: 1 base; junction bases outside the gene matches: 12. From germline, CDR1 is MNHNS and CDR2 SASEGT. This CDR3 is CANIGHLAGGSYEQYF. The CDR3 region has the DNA TGTGCCAATATCGGCCACCTAGCGGGAGGATCCTACGAGCAGTACTTC.

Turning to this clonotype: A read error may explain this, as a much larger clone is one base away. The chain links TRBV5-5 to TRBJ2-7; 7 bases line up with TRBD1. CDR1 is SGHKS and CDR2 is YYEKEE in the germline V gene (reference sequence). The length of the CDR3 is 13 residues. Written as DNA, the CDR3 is TGTGCCGGCAGCTTGGGACAGTACTACGAGCAGTACTTC. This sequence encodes CAGSLGQYYEQYF. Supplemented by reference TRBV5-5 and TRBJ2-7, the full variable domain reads DAGVTQSPTHLIKTRGQQVTLRCSPISGHKSVSWYQQVLGQGPQFIFQYYEKEERGRGNFPDRFSARQFPNYSSELNVNALLLGDSALYLCAGSLGQYYEQYFGPGTRLTVT.

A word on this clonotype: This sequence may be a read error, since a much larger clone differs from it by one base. The CDR3 region has the DNA TGCGCCAGCAGCTTGTTGGTGGGTGAAGCTTTCTTT. Residues: CASSLLVGEAFF. The rearrangement uses TRBV5-1 and TRBJ1-1; D remains ambiguous. CDR3 length equals 12 residues. CDR1 is SGHRS and CDR2 is YFSETQ in the germline V gene. The V and J ends lost 1 base and 7 bases respectively, with 8 bases between them.

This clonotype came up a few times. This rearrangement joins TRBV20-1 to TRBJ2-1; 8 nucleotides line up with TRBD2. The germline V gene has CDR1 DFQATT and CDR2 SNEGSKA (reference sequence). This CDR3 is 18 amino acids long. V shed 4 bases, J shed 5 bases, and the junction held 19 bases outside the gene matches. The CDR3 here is CSANLLPTGGRSDNEQFF. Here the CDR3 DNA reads TGCAGTGCTAACCTACTCCCCACGGGCGGGAGGAGCGACAATGAGCAGTTCTTC.

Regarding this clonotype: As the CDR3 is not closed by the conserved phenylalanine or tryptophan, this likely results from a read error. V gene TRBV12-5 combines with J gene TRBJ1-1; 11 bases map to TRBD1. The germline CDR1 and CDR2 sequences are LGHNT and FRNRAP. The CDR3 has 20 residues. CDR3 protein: CTSSMTRIGQGAELNTEAFL. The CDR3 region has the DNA TGTACTAGTAGCATGACCAGGATTGGACAGGGGGCCGAGTTGAACACTGAAGCTTTCCTT.

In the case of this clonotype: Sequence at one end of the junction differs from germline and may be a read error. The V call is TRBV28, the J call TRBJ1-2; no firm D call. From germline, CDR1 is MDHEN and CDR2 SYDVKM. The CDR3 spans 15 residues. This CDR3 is CASSPDTLINYGYTF. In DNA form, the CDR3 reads TGTGCTAGCAGTCCCGACACGTTAATTAACTATGGCTACACCTTC.

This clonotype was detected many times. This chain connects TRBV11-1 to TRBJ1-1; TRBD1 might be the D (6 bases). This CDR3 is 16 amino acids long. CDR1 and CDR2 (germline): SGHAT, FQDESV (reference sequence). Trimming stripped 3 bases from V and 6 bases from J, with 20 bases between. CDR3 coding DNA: TGTGCCAGCAGCTTGGCGGGGGGGCCTGGGGGCCCTGAAGCTTTCTTT. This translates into CASSLAGGPGGPEAFF.

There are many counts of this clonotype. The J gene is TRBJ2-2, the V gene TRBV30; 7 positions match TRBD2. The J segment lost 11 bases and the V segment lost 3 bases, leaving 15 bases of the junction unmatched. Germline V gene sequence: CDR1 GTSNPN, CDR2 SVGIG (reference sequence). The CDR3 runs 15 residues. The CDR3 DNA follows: TGTGCCTGGAGCCTTTCTAGGCGGGAGATCGGAGAGCTGTTTTTT. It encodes CAWSLSRREIGELFF.

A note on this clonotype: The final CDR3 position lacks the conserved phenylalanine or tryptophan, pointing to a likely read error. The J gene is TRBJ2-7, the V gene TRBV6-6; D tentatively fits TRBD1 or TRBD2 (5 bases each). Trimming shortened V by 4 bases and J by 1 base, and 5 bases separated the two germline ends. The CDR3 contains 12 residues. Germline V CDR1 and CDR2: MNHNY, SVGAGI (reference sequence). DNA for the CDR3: TGTGCCAGCAGTTGGGGGTCCTACGAGCAGTACATC. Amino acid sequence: CASSWGSYEQYI.

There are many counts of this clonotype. In nucleotides, the CDR3 is TGTGCCAGCAGCTCCTCCGAGCTACGTCTTTACAATGAGCAGTTCTTC. Residues: CASSSSELRLYNEQFF. The rearrangement joins TRBV7-9 to TRBJ2-1; D gene unclear. Germline V gene sequence: CDR1 SEHNR, CDR2 FQNEAQ (reference sequence). V was cut by 4 bases and J by 4 bases, with 17 bases left in between. This CDR3 spans 16 amino acids.

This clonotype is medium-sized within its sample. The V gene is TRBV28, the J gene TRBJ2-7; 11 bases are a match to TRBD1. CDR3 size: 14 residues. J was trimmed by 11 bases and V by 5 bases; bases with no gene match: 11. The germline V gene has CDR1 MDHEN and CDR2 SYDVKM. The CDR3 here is CASSPTGTGGSKYF. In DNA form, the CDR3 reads TGTGCCAGCAGTCCCACCGGGACAGGGGGGAGTAAGTACTTC.

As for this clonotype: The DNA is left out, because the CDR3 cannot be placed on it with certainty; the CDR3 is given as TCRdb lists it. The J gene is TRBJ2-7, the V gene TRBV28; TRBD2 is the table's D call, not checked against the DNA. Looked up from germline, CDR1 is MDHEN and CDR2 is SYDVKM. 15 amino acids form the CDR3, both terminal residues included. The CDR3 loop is CASNLVGGGSDEEYF.

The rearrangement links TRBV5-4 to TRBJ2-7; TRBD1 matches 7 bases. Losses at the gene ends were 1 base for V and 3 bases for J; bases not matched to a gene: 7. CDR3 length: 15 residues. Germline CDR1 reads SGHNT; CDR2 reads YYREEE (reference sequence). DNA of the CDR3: TGTGCCAGCAGCTTGCTCATGGGACAGAGCTACGAGCAGTACTTC. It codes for CASSLLMGQSYEQYF.

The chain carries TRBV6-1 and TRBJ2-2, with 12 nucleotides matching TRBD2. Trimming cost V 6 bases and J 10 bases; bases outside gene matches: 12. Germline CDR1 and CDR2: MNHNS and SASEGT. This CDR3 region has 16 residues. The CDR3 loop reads CASRETSGRITMELFF. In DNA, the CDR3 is TGTGCCAGCAGGGAAACTAGCGGGAGGATCACCATGGAGCTGTTTTTT.

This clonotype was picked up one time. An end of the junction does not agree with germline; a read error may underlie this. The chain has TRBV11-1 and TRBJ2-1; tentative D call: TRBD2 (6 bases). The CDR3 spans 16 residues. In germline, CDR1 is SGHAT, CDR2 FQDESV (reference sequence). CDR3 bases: TGTGCCAACAGCTTAGCCCTAGCGAGCCTGTACAATGAGCTGTTCTTC. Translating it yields CANSLALASLYNELFF.

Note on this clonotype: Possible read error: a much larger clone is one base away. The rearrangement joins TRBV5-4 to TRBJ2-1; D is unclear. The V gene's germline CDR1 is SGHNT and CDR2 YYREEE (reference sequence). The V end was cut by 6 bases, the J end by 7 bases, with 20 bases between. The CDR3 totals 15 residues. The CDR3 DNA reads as TGTGCCAGCACCTCCCGCTATCTTGCCCTAAATGAGCAGTTCTTC. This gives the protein CASTSRYLALNEQFF.